This passage covers 12 T cell receptor beta chains from one sample sequenced in a study of CD4 T cells in relation to SARS-CoV-2 and coronaviruses. CD4+ T cells from unexposed donors were obtained before the COVID-19 pandemic (2011-2018). The cells were cultured for roughly 11 days before CD4+ T cells were isolated. The table came from immunoSEQ multiplex PCR; TCRdb's copy has only in-frame clones and leaves some out. Of some 16,000 clones detected, approximately 73% appear once; the ten largest clones hold approximately 30%. What these receptors recognize is not known. Sequences were obtained from CD4+ T cells from PBMCs, cultured in vitro. The source of these receptors is a human donor in good health.

This chain links TRBV27 with TRBJ1-5; D is undetermined. The CDR3 contains 15 residues. The germline gives CDR1 MNHEY, CDR2 SMNVEV (reference sequence). Trimming took 5 bases from V and 0 from J, leaving 11 bases between them. In nucleotides, the CDR3 is TGTGCCAGCAGTCAGGTTTTGGGTAGCAATCAGCCCCAGCATTTT. It encodes CASSQVLGSNQPQHF.

The V and J genes are TRBV2 and TRBJ1-4, with D possibly being TRBD1 (5 bases). Germline loops: CDR1 SNHLY, CDR2 FYNNEI. With 3 bases removed from V and 7 bases from J, the gap between germline ends came to 15 bases. The CDR3 is 15 residues long. For the CDR3, the DNA is TGTGCCAGCAGTGACTTGGCCGCGAGGGGTGAAAAACTGTTTTTT. Translating gives CASSDLAARGEKLFF. The complete variable domain, with remaining parts taken from reference TRBV2 and TRBJ1-4, reads EPEVTQTPSHQVTQMGQEVILRCVPISNHLYFYWYRQILGQKVEFLVSFYNNEISEKSEIFDDQFSVERPDGSNFTLKIRSTKLEDSAMYFCASSDLAARGEKLFFGSGTQLSVL.

The rearrangement joins TRBV6-5 to TRBJ1-3, with D perhaps matching TRBD1 (6 bases). CDR1 and CDR2 from the germline V gene are MNHEY and SVGAGI. The CDR3 contains 15 residues. V gave up 6 bases and J gave up 0 bases, with 12 bases separating them. CDR3 sequence reads: CASSWDKSSGNTIYF. The CDR3 coding sequence is TGTGCCAGCAGCTGGGACAAGAGCTCTGGAAACACCATATATTTT.

The chain couples TRBV2 to TRBJ2-3, with D perhaps TRBD2 (7 bases). V shed 6 bases and J shed 6 bases, with 22 bases lying between them. The CDR3 sequence is 16 residues long. Germline values: CDR1 SNHLY, CDR2 FYNNEI. The CDR3 sequence: CASSTPGGWGRDTQYF. The CDR3 nucleotides read TGTGCCAGCAGCACCCCGGGGGGATGGGGGCGGGATACGCAGTATTTT.

The V gene is TRBV27, the J gene TRBJ1-6; 7 bases agree with TRBD1. The length of the CDR3 is 13 residues. Losses at the gene ends were 2 bases for V and 9 bases for J; bases not matched to a gene: 1. Germline CDR1 is MNHEY and CDR2 is SMNVEV (reference sequence). The CDR3 loop is CASSLTGASPLHF. CDR3 sequence (DNA): TGTGCCAGCAGTTTAACAGGGGCTTCACCCCTCCACTTT.

The chain joins TRBV18 to TRBJ2-2; 8 bases match TRBD1. V was pared by 11 bases and J by 3 bases, with 17 bases of the junction left unmatched. The CDR3 length is 17 residues. Germline-derived CDR1 and CDR2 are KGHSH and LQKENI. The CDR3 spells CASYTSRGHVDTGELFF. The DNA for the CDR3 is TGTGCCTCGTACACTTCCAGGGGGCACGTGGACACCGGGGAGCTGTTTTTT.

This rearrangement joins TRBV13 to TRBJ2-2; unclear D gene. With 8 bases removed from V and 4 bases from J, the gap between germline ends came to 11 bases. This CDR3 has 13 residues. Germline assignment: CDR1 PRHDT and CDR2 FYEKMQ (reference sequence). The CDR3 spells CASESPFTGELFF. DNA for the CDR3: TGTGCCAGCGAAAGCCCGTTCACCGGGGAGCTGTTTTTT. The entire variable domain, with the rest obtained from reference TRBV13 and TRBJ2-2, is as follows: AAGVIQSPRHLIKEKRETATLKCYPIPRHDTVYWYQQGPGQDPQFLISFYEKMQSDKGSIPDRFSAQQFSDYHSELNMSSLELGDSALYFCASESPFTGELFFGEGSRLTVL.

CDR3 sequence: CASSQAPASGRKFQYF. CDR3 nucleotide sequence: TGTGCCAGCAGCCAAGCCCCTGCTAGCGGGAGGAAATTTCAGTACTTC. J is TRBJ2-7 and V is TRBV3-1 (or the pseudogene TRBV3-2), with TRBD2 matching 11 bases. The germline V gene has CDR1 LGHDT and CDR2 YNNKEL (reference sequence). V shed 1 base, J shed 10 bases, and the junction held 12 bases outside the gene matches. The CDR3 extends over 16 amino acids.

The rearrangement joins TRBV6-5 to TRBJ2-7; D is perhaps TRBD2 (5 bases). Per germline, CDR1 MNHEY and CDR2 SVGAGI. V lost 6 bases to trimming and J lost 2 bases, with 11 bases between them. The CDR3 runs 13 residues. DNA for the CDR3: TGTGCCAGCAGCCCCCCCGGGGCCTACGAGCAGTACTTC. Protein: CASSPPGAYEQYF.

The genes are TRBV7-8 and TRBJ2-1; D unresolved. Trimming removed 1 base from V and 9 bases from J, with 10 bases in between. Germline V gene data show CDR1 as SGHVS and CDR2 as FQNEAQ. The CDR3 totals 13 residues. The DNA of the CDR3 is TGTGCCAGCAGCTTAGATCGCGGTAGTGAGCAGTTCTTC. Amino acid sequence: CASSLDRGSEQFF.

The CDR3 DNA follows: TGTGCCAGCAGCTTATATAGGAGCGATGAAGCTTTCTTT. This encodes CASSLYRSDEAFF. V usage is TRBV7-9 and J usage is TRBJ1-1; no reliable D call. The germline V gene has CDR1 SEHNR and CDR2 FQNEAQ (reference sequence). The ends were cut back, 2 bases at V and 7 bases at J, with 11 bases in the middle. This CDR3 contains 13 residues.

The chain links TRBV5-4 to TRBJ1-2; D might be TRBD1 (5 bases). V gave up 4 bases and J gave up 5 bases, with 12 bases separating them. CDR1 is SGHNT, CDR2 YYREEE, per germline (reference sequence). The CDR3 contains 13 residues. The CDR3 sequence is CASSARVGYGYTF. DNA of the CDR3: TGTGCCAGCAGCGCCAGGGTGGGGTATGGCTACACCTTC.